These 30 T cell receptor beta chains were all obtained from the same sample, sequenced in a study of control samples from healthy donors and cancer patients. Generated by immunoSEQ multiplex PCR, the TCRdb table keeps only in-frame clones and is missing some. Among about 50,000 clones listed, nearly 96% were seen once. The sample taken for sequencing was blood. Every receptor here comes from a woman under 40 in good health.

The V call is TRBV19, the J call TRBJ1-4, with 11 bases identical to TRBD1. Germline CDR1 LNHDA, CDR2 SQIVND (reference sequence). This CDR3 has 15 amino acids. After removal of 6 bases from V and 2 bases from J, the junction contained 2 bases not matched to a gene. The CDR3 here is CASRDRGLTNEKLFF. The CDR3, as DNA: TGTGCCAGTAGGGACAGGGGGCTTACTAATGAAAAACTGTTTTTT.

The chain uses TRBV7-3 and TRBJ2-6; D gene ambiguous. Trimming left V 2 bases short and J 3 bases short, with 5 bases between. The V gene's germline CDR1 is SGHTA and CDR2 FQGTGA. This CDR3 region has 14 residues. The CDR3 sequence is CASSLGGGANVLTF. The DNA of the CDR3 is TGTGCCAGCAGCTTAGGCGGTGGGGCCAACGTCCTGACTTTC.

In DNA form, the CDR3 reads TGCAGTGCTAGAGAGTCAGGGGTAGAGTACTTC. It specifies CSARESGVEYF. The chain combines TRBV20-1 with TRBJ2-7, with D perhaps matching TRBD1 (6 bases). CDR3 length equals 11 residues. V lost 0 bases and J lost 11, with 11 bases in between. The germline gives CDR1 DFQATT, CDR2 SNEGSKA (reference sequence).

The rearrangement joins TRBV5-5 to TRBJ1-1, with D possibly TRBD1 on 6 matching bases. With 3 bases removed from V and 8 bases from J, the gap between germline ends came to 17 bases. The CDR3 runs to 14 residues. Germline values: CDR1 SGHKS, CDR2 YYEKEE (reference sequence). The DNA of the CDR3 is TGTGCCAGCAGCTGGGGACACCGGGATCTGGAAGCTTTCTTT. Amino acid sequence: CASSWGHRDLEAFF.

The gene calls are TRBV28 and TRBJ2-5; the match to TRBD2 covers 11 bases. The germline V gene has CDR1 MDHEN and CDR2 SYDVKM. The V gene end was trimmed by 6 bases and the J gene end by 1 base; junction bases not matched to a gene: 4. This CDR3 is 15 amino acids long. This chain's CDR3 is CASRIAGGIQETQYF. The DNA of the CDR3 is TGTGCCAGCAGAATAGCGGGAGGGATCCAAGAGACCCAGTACTTC.

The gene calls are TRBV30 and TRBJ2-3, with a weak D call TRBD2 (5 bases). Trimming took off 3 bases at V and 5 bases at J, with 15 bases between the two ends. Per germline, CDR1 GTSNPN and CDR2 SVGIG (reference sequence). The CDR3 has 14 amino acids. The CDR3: CAWSVGIGGDTQYF. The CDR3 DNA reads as TGTGCCTGGAGCGTGGGGATTGGAGGAGATACGCAGTATTTT.

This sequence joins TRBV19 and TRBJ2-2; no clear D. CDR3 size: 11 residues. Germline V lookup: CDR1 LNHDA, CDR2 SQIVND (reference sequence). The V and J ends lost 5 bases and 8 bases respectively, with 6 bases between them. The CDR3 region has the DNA TGTGCCAGTAGTCTCGCTGGGGAGCTGTTTTTT. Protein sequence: CASSLAGELFF.

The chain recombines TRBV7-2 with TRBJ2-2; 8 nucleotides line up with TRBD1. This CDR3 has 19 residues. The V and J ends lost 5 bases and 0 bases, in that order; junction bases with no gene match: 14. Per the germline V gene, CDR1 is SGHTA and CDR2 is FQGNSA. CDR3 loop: CASSKRGTGPFANTGELFF. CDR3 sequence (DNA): TGTGCCAGCAGCAAACGAGGGACAGGCCCCTTCGCGAACACCGGGGAGCTGTTTTTT.

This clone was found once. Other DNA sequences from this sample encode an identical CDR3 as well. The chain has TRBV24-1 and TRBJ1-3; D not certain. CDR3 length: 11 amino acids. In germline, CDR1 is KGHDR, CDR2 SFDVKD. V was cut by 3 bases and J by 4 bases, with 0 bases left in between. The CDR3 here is CATSDGNTIYF. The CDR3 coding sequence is TGTGCCACCAGTGATGGAAACACCATATATTTT.

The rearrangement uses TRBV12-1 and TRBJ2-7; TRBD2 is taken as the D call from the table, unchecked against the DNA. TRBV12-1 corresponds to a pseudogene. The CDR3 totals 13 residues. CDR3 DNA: TGTGCCAGACCCAGACTAGCGGTCTACGAGCAGTACTTC. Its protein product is CARPRLAVYEQYF.

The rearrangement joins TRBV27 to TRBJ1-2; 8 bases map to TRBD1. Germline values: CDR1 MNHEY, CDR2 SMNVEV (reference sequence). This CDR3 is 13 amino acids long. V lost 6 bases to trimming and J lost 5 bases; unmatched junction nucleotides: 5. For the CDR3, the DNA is TGTGCCAGCAGGCAGGGGGCGGGATATGGCTACACCTTC. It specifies CASRQGAGYGYTF.

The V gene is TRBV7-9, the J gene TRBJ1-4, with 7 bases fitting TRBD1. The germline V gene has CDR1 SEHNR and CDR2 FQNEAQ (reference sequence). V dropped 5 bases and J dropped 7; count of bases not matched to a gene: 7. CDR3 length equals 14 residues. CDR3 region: CASSLSGTAEKLFF. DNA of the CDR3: TGTGCCAGCAGCCTATCCGGGACAGCTGAAAAACTGTTTTTT. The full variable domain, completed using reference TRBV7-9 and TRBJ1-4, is DTGVSQNPRHKITKRGQNVTFRCDPISEHNRLYWYRQTLGQGPEFLTYFQNEAQLEKSRLLSDRFSAERPKGSFSTLEIQRTEQGDSAMYLCASSLSGTAEKLFFGSGTQLSVL.

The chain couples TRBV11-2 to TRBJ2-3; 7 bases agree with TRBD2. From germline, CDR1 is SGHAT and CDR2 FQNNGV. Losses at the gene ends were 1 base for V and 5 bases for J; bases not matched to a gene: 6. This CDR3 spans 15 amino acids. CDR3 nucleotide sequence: TGTGCCAGCAGCTTAGTCGCGGGAGATAAAGATACGCAGTATTTT. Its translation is CASSLVAGDKDTQYF.

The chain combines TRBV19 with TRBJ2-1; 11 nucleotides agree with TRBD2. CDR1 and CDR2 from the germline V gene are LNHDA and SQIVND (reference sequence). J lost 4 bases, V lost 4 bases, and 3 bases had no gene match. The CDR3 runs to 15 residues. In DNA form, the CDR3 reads TGTGCCAGTAGTAGAGGGACTAGCGGATACAATGAGCAGTTCTTC. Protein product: CASSRGTSGYNEQFF.

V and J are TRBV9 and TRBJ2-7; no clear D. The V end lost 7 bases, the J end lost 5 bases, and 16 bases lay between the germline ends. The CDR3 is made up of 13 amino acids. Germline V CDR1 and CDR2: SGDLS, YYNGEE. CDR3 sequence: CASQKNIGDEQYF. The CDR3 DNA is TGTGCCAGCCAGAAGAACATAGGAGACGAGCAGTACTTC.

Written as DNA, the CDR3 is TGCAGCGTTGAAAGGGGTAAGGTTGGTAGCGGGAGTCCCCTTGGCTCCGAGCAGTACTTC. Translation gives CSVERGKVGSGSPLGSEQYF. The chain has TRBV29-1 and TRBJ2-7, with TRBD2 matching over 9 bases. Trimming took 2 bases from V and 6 from J; bases not matched to a gene: 26. The germline V gene has CDR1 SQVTM and CDR2 ANQGSEA. This CDR3 contains 20 residues.

For the CDR3, the DNA is TGTGCCAGCAGTACTGCAGGGGGGGTCTACAATGAGCAGTTCTTC. Amino acids: CASSTAGGVYNEQFF. J is TRBJ2-1 and V is TRBV28; the D gene could be TRBD1 or TRBD2 (7 bases each). Germline lookup yields CDR1 MDHEN and CDR2 SYDVKM. The CDR3 length is 15 residues. V lost 5 bases and J lost 3, with 14 bases in between. Drawing the rest from reference TRBV28 and TRBJ2-1, the complete variable domain is DVKVTQSSRYLVKRTGEKVFLECVQDMDHENMFWYRQDPGLGLRLIYFSYDVKMKEKGDIPEGYSVSREKKERFSLILESASTNQTSMYLCASSTAGGVYNEQFFGPGTRLTVL.

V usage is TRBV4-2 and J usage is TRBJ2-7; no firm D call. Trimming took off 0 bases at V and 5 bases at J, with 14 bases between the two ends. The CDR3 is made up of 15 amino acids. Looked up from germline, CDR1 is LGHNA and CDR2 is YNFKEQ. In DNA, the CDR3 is TGTGCCAGCAGCCAAGAGAGGACGGCCGGAAACGAGCAGTACTTC. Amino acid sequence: CASSQERTAGNEQYF.

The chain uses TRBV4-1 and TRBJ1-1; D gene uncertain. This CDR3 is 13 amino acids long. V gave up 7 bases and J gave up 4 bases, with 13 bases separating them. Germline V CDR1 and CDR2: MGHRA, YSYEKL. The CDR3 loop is CASMDRPGTEAFF. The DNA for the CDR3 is TGCGCCAGCATGGACCGTCCCGGCACTGAAGCTTTCTTT.

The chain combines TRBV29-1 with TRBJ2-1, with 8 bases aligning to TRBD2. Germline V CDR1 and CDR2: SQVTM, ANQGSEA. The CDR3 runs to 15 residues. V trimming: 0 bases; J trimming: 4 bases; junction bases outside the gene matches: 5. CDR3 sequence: CSVEDLASGYNEQFF. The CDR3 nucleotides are TGCAGCGTTGAAGATCTGGCTAGCGGGTACAATGAGCAGTTCTTC.

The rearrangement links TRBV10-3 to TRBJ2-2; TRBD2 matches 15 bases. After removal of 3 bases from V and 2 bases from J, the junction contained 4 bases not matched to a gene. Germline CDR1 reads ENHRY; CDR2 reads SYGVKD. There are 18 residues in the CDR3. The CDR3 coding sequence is TGTGCCATCAGTGAAAGGGGACTAGCGGGAGGAAACACCGGGGAGCTGTTTTTT. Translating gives CAISERGLAGGNTGELFF.

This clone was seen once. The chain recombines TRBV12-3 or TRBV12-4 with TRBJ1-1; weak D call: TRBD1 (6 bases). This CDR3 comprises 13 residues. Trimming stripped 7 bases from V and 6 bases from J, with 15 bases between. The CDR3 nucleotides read TGTGCCAGCACCTGGGTAGGGGGGGCTGAAGCTTTCTTT. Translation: CASTWVGGAEAFF.

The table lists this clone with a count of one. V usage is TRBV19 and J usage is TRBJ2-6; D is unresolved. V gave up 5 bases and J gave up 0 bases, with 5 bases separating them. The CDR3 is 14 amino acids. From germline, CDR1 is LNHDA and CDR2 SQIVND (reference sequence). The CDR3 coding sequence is TGTGCCAGTAGTGGGCACTCTGGGGCCAACGTCCTGACTTTC. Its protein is CASSGHSGANVLTF.

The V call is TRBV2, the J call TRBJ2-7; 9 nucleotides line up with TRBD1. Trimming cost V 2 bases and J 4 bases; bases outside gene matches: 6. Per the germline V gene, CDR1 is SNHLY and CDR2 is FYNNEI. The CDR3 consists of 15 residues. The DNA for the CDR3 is TGTGCCAGCAGTGAATTGGGGACAGGGATTTACGAGCAGTACTTC. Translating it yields CASSELGTGIYEQYF.

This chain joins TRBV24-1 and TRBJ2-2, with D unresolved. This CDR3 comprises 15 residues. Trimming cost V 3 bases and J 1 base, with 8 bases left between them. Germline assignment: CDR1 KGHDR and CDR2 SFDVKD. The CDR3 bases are TGTGCCACCAGTGATGCGAGCTGGAACACCGGGGAGCTGTTTTTT. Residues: CATSDASWNTGELFF.

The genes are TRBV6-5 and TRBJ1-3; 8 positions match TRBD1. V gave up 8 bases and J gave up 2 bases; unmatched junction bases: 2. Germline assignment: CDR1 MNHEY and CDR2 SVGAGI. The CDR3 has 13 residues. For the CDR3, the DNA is TGTGCCAGCTTGGACAGGGCTGGAAACACCATATATTTT. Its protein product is CASLDRAGNTIYF.

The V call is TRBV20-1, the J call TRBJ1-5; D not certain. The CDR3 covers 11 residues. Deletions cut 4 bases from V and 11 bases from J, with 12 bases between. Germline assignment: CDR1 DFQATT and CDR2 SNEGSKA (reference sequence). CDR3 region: CSATPRGAQHF. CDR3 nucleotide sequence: TGCAGTGCTACTCCCCGAGGTGCCCAGCATTTT.

Here the CDR3 reads CASSRGTDQETQYF. CDR3 sequence (DNA): TGTGCCAGTAGTCGGGGGACGGATCAAGAGACCCAGTACTTC. The chain combines TRBV19 with TRBJ2-5; TRBD2 is a possible D gene (6 bases). The V gene lost 5 bases and the J gene lost 2 bases, with 12 bases spanning the gap. CDR1 LNHDA and CDR2 SQIVND come from the germline V gene (reference sequence). The CDR3 length is 14 residues.

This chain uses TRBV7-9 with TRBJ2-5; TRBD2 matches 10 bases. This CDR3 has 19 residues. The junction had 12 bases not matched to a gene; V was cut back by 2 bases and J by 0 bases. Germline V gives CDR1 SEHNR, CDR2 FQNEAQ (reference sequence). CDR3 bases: TGTGCCAGCAGCTTAATTGGGCTAGCGGGAGACGGAAACCAAGAGACCCAGTACTTC. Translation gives CASSLIGLAGDGNQETQYF.

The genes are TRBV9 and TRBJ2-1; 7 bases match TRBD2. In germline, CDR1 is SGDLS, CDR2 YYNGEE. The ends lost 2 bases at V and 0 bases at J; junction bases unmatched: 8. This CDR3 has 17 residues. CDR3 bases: TGTGCCAGCAGCGTTACTTACGGCGGGAGCTCCTACAATGAGCAGTTCTTC. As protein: CASSVTYGGSSYNEQFF.